This is a list of T cell receptor beta chains from one sample in a study of CD8+ T cells in alopecia areata. Sequencing used immunoSEQ multiplex PCR; TCRdb keeps in-frame clones, though not all of them. The data contain roughly 190,000 clones, around 56% of them singletons. Sequencing was performed on CD4+ T cells sorted from blood, taken at week 4, from a patient treated with tofacitinib. These receptors were obtained from a human donor with alopecia areata. CDR3s include the opening cysteine and the closing phenylalanine or tryptophan. The D gene is left open where the match is weak. Where a row states a size, it is once, few, many or the class of an expanded clone; other rows omit it.

d_call	v_call	clone_size	cdr3_length	j_call	cdr3_nt	cdr3_aa
.	TRBV28	.	14	TRBJ1-2	TGTGCCAGCAGTTTAGTAGTATCTAACTATGGCTACACCTTC	CASSLVVSNYGYTF
.	TRBV20-1	.	10	TRBJ2-1	TGCAGTGCTAGAGGGGATGAGCAGTTCTTC	CSARGDEQFF
TRBD1	TRBV4-2	.	15	TRBJ1-2	TGTGCCAGCAGCCAAGCTAGGGGACAGGGTTATGGCTACACCTTC	CASSQARGQGYGYTF
TRBD2	TRBV7-8	few	16	TRBJ2-5	TGTGCCAGCAGCCCAACCAGGGCGGGGGTCCAAGAGACCCAGTACTTC	CASSPTRAGVQETQYF
.	TRBV19	.	15	TRBJ2-4	TGTGCCAGTAGTATCAGGCTGGGACGCGAAAACATTCAGTACTTC	CASSIRLGRENIQYF
.	TRBV29-1	few	13	TRBJ2-5	TGCAGCGGATCCGATCGGGGTAAAGAGACCCAGTACTTC	CSGSDRGKETQYF
.	TRBV2	.	14	TRBJ2-2	TGTGCCAGCAGTGTCTCCACTAGTTCCGGGGAGCTGTTTTTT	CASSVSTSSGELFF
.	TRBV14	few	12	TRBJ1-4	TGTGCCAGCAGAAGGAGGGAGGAAAAACTGTTTTTT	CASRRREEKLFF
TRBD2	TRBV30	.	12	TRBJ2-1	TGTGCCTGGAGTCGGGGGGGCGATGAGCAGTTCTTC	CAWSRGGDEQFF
.	TRBV7-8	.	16	TRBJ2-5	TGTGCCAGCAGCTTACGGCCCCCGGGGGGCGGAGAGACCCAGTACTTC	CASSLRPPGGGETQYF
TRBD1	TRBV6-6	few	11	TRBJ1-2	TGTGCCAGTGACAGGGGAGGCGGCTACACCTTC	CASDRGGGYTF
TRBD2	TRBV4-1	.	17	TRBJ2-5	TGCGCCAGCAGCCAAGTGGTTACGCGGGGGGGCGGAGAGACCCAGTACTTC	CASSQVVTRGGGETQYF
.	TRBV30	.	13	TRBJ1-5	TGTGCCTGTCAAGGACAGACCAATCAGCCCCAGCATTTT	CACQGQTNQPQHF
.	TRBV29-1	.	12	TRBJ1-3	TGCAGCGTCGACAGCTCTGGAAACACCATATATTTT	CSVDSSGNTIYF
TRBD1	TRBV27	.	16	TRBJ2-4	TGTGCCAGCAGTGCCTTGACAGGGGGCCGGGCAAACATTCAGTACTTC	CASSALTGGRANIQYF
.	TRBV25-1	.	12	TRBJ1-5	TGTGCCTCCCGGTGGGGCAATCAGCCCCAGCATTTT	CASRWGNQPQHF
.	TRBV29-1	once	12	TRBJ2-1	TGCAGCGTTAGGGGGGGGCCGGATGGGCAGTTCTTC	CSVRGGPDGQFF
TRBD1	TRBV10-3	.	13	TRBJ2-7	TGTGCCATCAACCCGGGACAGGGGGACGAGCAGTACTTC	CAINPGQGDEQYF
.	TRBV27	.	13	TRBJ1-6	TGTGCCAGCAGTTTGGCGGGAACTTCACCCCTCCACTTT	CASSLAGTSPLHF
.	TRBV5-6	.	11	TRBJ2-4	TGTGCCAGCAGTGTGGAAAACATTCAGTACTTC	CASSVENIQYF
.	TRBV19	.	15	TRBJ1-2	TGTGCCAGTAGCCATCCGTCTGGACCCGGTTATGGCTACACCTTC	CASSHPSGPGYGYTF
TRBD2	TRBV4-2	.	16	TRBJ2-1	TGTGCCAGCAGCCAAGTAGCGGGGAAGGGAGACAATGAGCAGTTCTTC	CASSQVAGKGDNEQFF
TRBD1	TRBV15	.	17	TRBJ1-2	TGTGCCACCAGCAGAGACCTGACTGGACAGGGACTCTATGGCTACACCTTC	CATSRDLTGQGLYGYTF
.	TRBV19	few	16	TRBJ2-5	TGTGCCAGTACCATTATCGACAGTTATGAGCAAGAGACCCAGTACTTC	CASTIIDSYEQETQYF
TRBD2	TRBV7-2	.	15	TRBJ2-3	TGTGCCAGCACCCCCGGGGGGGGTAGCACAGATACGCAGTATTTT	CASTPGGGSTDTQYF
TRBD1	TRBV30	.	13	TRBJ1-1	TGTGCCTGGAGTGCCGGACAGGGGAGTCGGGCTTTCTTT	CAWSAGQGSRAFF
TRBD1	TRBV11-2	few	14	TRBJ1-1	TGTGCCAGCAGCTTCGAGGGGGCGTACACTGAAGCTTTCTTT	CASSFEGAYTEAFF
.	TRBV4-1	.	15	TRBJ2-3	TGCGCCAGCAGCCAAGATGCAAGGGGGGGAGATACGCAGTATTTT	CASSQDARGGDTQYF
.	TRBV5-4	.	13	TRBJ2-3	TGTGCCAGCTACCGACAGGGCACAGATACGCAGTATTTT	CASYRQGTDTQYF
.	TRBV28	few	12	TRBJ2-7	TGTGCCAGCAGTTTACCGGCCGGCGAGCAGTACTTC	CASSLPAGEQYF
.	TRBV7-8	few	14	TRBJ1-2	TGTGCCAGCAGCGGCAGACAGCTAAACGTAGGCTACACCTTC	CASSGRQLNVGYTF
.	TRBV7-2	.	15	TRBJ1-4	TGTGCCAGCAGCTTAGCTGCAGTACTTAATGAAAAACTGTTTTTT	CASSLAAVLNEKLFF
.	TRBV7-2	few	15	TRBJ1-6	TGTGCCAGCAGCTTAGTTCCAGGGGCCCAGTCACCCCTCCACTTT	CASSLVPGAQSPLHF
.	TRBV18	.	15	TRBJ2-7	TGTGCCAGCTCAGCCGGGACGATGGACGCCTACGAGCAGTACTTC	CASSAGTMDAYEQYF
.	TRBV28	.	16	TRBJ1-1	TGTGCCAGCAGTTTCCCAGGGGCGCAGATGAACACTGAAGCTTTCTTT	CASSFPGAQMNTEAFF
.	TRBV4-1	once	14	TRBJ2-1	TGCGCCAGCAGCCCTGCTCCCAGGAAAGGTGAGCAGTTCTTC	CASSPAPRKGEQFF
.	TRBV6-1	few	14	TRBJ1-5	TGTGCCAGCAGTGAAGCCCCGGGAGGGCAGCCCCAGCATTTT	CASSEAPGGQPQHF
.	TRBV25-1	.	15	TRBJ1-3	TGTGCCAGCAGTGAATATCCCCATTTCGGGGGCACCATATATTTT	CASSEYPHFGGTIYF